A single sample gave rise to the 27 T cell receptor beta chains below, sequenced in a study of identical twins. Each CDR3 protein is one row after TCRdb ran MiXCR on the 5' RACE reads. The data show hundreds of thousands of distinct CDR3 sequences, about 18% seen once. The same specimen was also included in a second study, on T cells expressing NK-cell markers.

The sample taken for sequencing was PBMCs. These receptors all come from a young woman in good health.

V gene TRBV6-1 combines with J gene TRBJ2-3; no clear D gene. The germline V gene encodes CDR1 MNHNS and CDR2 SASEGT. V shed 5 bases and J shed 2 bases, with 8 bases lying between them. This CDR3 contains 13 residues. CDR3 nucleotides: TGTGCCAGCAGTAAACGGGTCACAGATACGCAGTATTTT. Its translation: CASSKRVTDTQYF.

The CDR3 region has the DNA TGCAGTGCTAGAGACCCGGGACAGGGCTATTCACCCCTCCACTTT. It is translated as CSARDPGQGYSPLHF. This sequence joins TRBV20-1 and TRBJ1-6; 9 bases match TRBD1. The V gene's germline CDR1 is DFQATT and CDR2 SNEGSKA (reference sequence). The CDR3 runs to 15 residues. V lost 0 bases, J lost 8 bases, and 5 bases stayed unmatched.

This clonotype came up many times. CDR3 residues: CASSWTSGGAYNEQFF. The CDR3 nucleotides read TGTGCCAGCAGCTGGACTAGCGGGGGGGCCTACAATGAGCAGTTCTTC. The chain links TRBV13 to TRBJ2-1; 15 nucleotides match TRBD2. The CDR3 covers 16 residues. The germline gives CDR1 PRHDT, CDR2 FYEKMQ (reference sequence). V lost 4 bases, J lost 2 bases, and 0 bases stayed unmatched.

This clonotype occurred a few times. V gene TRBV12-3 or TRBV12-4 combines with J gene TRBJ1-5; no definite D call. Trimming took off 5 bases at V and 3 bases at J, with 8 bases between the two ends. The length of the CDR3 is 13 residues. CDR3 nucleotides: TGTGCCAGCAGTGAACAGTCCAATCAGCCCCAGCATTTT. Translation: CASSEQSNQPQHF.

The gene calls are TRBV7-2 and TRBJ2-1, with a weak D call TRBD2 (5 bases). The CDR3 extends over 15 amino acids. From germline, CDR1 is SGHTA and CDR2 FQGNSA. Trimming took off 1 base at V and 2 bases at J, with 9 bases between the two ends. The CDR3 here is CASSLGGSAYNEQFF. CDR3 coding DNA: TGTGCCAGCAGCTTAGGTGGGAGCGCCTACAATGAGCAGTTCTTC.

This clonotype was recorded many times. The gene calls are TRBV12-3 or TRBV12-4 and TRBJ1-1; unclear D gene. The CDR3 has 11 amino acids. V lost 2 bases and J lost 6, with 4 bases in between. This CDR3 is CASSLLAEAFF. As DNA, the CDR3 is TGTGCCAGCAGTTTACTGGCTGAAGCTTTCTTT.

This clonotype has a handful of counts. This chain connects TRBV12-3 or TRBV12-4 to TRBJ2-3, with 10 bases matching TRBD2. The CDR3 has 17 amino acids. Losses at the gene ends were 5 bases for V and 0 bases for J; bases not matched to a gene: 8. The CDR3 spells CASSLLSGGTSTDTQYF. In DNA, the CDR3 is TGTGCCAGCAGTCTCCTTAGCGGGGGGACTAGCACAGATACGCAGTATTTT.

This clonotype came up a few times. The V gene is TRBV19, the J gene TRBJ1-1; 7 nucleotides agree with TRBD1. CDR1 LNHDA and CDR2 SQIVND come from the germline V gene (reference sequence). The V segment lost 6 bases and the J segment 3 bases; nucleotides outside the gene matches: 7. The CDR3 extends over 14 amino acids. This CDR3 reads CASSLSGTDTEAFF. CDR3 DNA sequence: TGTGCCAGTAGCCTATCCGGGACAGACACTGAAGCTTTCTTT. The complete variable domain, with remaining parts taken from reference TRBV19 and TRBJ1-1, reads DGGITQSPKYLFRKEGQNVTLSCEQNLNHDAMYWYRQDPGQGLRLIYYSQIVNDFQKGDIAEGYSVSREKKESFPLTVTSAQKNPTAFYLCASSLSGTDTEAFFGQGTRLTVV.

The chain joins TRBV6-1 to TRBJ2-3; the match to TRBD1 covers 9 bases. Losses at the gene ends were 6 bases for V and 3 bases for J; bases not matched to a gene: 7. In germline, CDR1 is MNHNS, CDR2 SASEGT. The length of the CDR3 is 15 residues. The CDR3 sequence is CASRRSTGGTDTQYF. CDR3 DNA: TGTGCCAGCAGACGATCGACAGGGGGGACAGATACGCAGTATTTT.

This clonotype occurred a few times. This chain uses TRBV12-3 or TRBV12-4 with TRBJ2-4; D remains unclear. The V end lost 8 bases, the J end lost 2 bases, and 13 bases lay between the germline ends. The length of the CDR3 is 14 residues. For the CDR3, the DNA is TGTGCCAGCCTCTCGACCTATACCAAAAACATTCAGTACTTC. It is translated as CASLSTYTKNIQYF.

This clonotype was detected a few times. V gene TRBV9 combines with J gene TRBJ2-1; the match to TRBD2 covers 10 bases. The CDR3 has 13 amino acids. The V and J ends lost 0 bases and 9 bases, in that order; junction bases with no gene match: 0. The germline V gene has CDR1 SGDLS and CDR2 YYNGEE. The CDR3 DNA follows: TGTGCCAGCAGCGTAGGACTAGCGGGTGAGCAGTTCTTC. It encodes CASSVGLAGEQFF.

The chain has TRBV7-8 and TRBJ2-3; 8 nucleotides line up with TRBD2. V lost 1 base, J lost 4 bases, and 4 bases stayed unmatched. The V gene's germline CDR1 is SGHVS and CDR2 FQNEAQ. The CDR3 length is 15 residues. The CDR3 DNA sequence: TGTGCCAGCAGCTTAGGGACTAGCTTCCCAGATACGCAGTATTTT. Its translation is CASSLGTSFPDTQYF.

This chain joins TRBV9 and TRBJ2-2; 11 positions match TRBD1. Looked up from germline, CDR1 is SGDLS and CDR2 is YYNGEE. The J segment lost 3 bases and the V segment lost 3 bases, leaving 4 bases of the junction unmatched. The CDR3 is made up of 16 amino acids. The CDR3 bases are TGTGCCAGCAGCGCGCCGGGACAGGGGGACACCGGGGAGCTGTTTTTT. It translates to CASSAPGQGDTGELFF.

A few counts support this clonotype. This sequence joins TRBV6-5 and TRBJ2-7; D perhaps matches TRBD2 (5 bases). Germline CDR1 and CDR2: MNHEY and SVGAGI. CDR3 length equals 13 residues. Trimming cost V 0 bases and J 5 bases, with 8 bases left between them. In DNA form, the CDR3 reads TGTGCCAGCAGTTACTCAGCGGATCACGAGCAGTACTTC. Encoded protein: CASSYSADHEQYF.

This chain uses TRBV6-5 with TRBJ2-5; D is possibly TRBD1 or TRBD2 (5 bases each). This CDR3 is 15 amino acids long. Trimming took 0 bases from V and 5 from J, leaving 13 bases between them. The V gene's germline CDR1 is MNHEY and CDR2 SVGAGI. The CDR3 DNA reads as TGTGCCAGCAGTTACTCGGGGACCTTCGGGGAGACCCAGTACTTC. Translation: CASSYSGTFGETQYF.

The gene calls are TRBV6-8 and TRBJ2-2, with 7 positions matching TRBD2. The CDR3 extends over 17 amino acids. The germline gives CDR1 MNHGY, CDR2 SAAAGT. V lost 6 bases, J lost 1 base, and 11 bases stayed unmatched. CDR3: CASSPPPGGLNTGELFF. CDR3 nucleotide sequence: TGTGCCAGCAGCCCCCCCCCGGGAGGATTGAACACCGGGGAGCTGTTTTTT.

The table lists this clonotype with many counts. The CDR3 bases are TGTGCCAGCAGCTCGGGACAGTATAATTCACCCCTCCACTTT. Protein: CASSSGQYNSPLHF. The chain couples TRBV7-9 to TRBJ1-6; 7 nucleotides line up with TRBD1. This CDR3 comprises 14 residues. CDR1 SEHNR and CDR2 FQNEAQ come from the germline V gene (reference sequence). The trim removed 4 bases at V and 4 bases at J, leaving 1 base unmatched.

The chain carries TRBV20-1 and TRBJ2-7; the D is unclear. This CDR3 is built from 12 residues. Germline V lookup: CDR1 DFQATT, CDR2 SNEGSKA (reference sequence). V was clipped by 5 bases and J by 3 bases, with 11 bases between them. CDR3 loop: CSAGRTRYEQYF. The CDR3 DNA is TGCAGTGCTGGACGGACGCGCTACGAGCAGTACTTC.

The genes are TRBV5-5 and TRBJ2-7, with D possibly TRBD2 on 6 matching bases. The CDR3 length is 15 residues. Deletions cut 0 bases from V and 2 bases from J, with 12 bases between. CDR1 and CDR2 (germline): SGHKS, YYEKEE (reference sequence). The CDR3 DNA is TGTGCCAGCAGCTTGGGTGGGAGGTTGACCTACGAGCAGTACTTC. As protein: CASSLGGRLTYEQYF.

The chain links TRBV6-4 to TRBJ2-7, with D perhaps matching TRBD1 or TRBD2 (5 bases each). From germline, CDR1 is MRHNA and CDR2 SNTAGT. The CDR3 totals 17 residues. V was cut by 2 bases and J by 3 bases, with 20 bases left in between. CDR3 nucleotide sequence: TGTGCCAGCAGTGACGGTACCGGGACCGAGACTTTCTACGAGCAGTACTTC. It is translated as CASSDGTGTETFYEQYF.

J is TRBJ1-5 and V is TRBV20-1; D is unresolved. The CDR3 runs to 15 residues. With 3 bases removed from V and 0 bases from J, the gap between germline ends came to 12 bases. Per germline, CDR1 DFQATT and CDR2 SNEGSKA (reference sequence). The CDR3 spells CSASLGPTSNQPQHF. The DNA for the CDR3 is TGCAGTGCTAGTCTAGGACCGACTAGCAATCAGCCCCAGCATTTT.

This clonotype has more than one count but fewer than ten. The genes are TRBV12-3 or TRBV12-4 and TRBJ1-1, with TRBD1 matching 7 bases. The V and J ends lost 7 bases and 2 bases, in that order; junction bases with no gene match: 4. The CDR3 contains 13 residues. CDR3 protein: CASIRGGNTEAFF. The CDR3 DNA reads as TGTGCCAGCATCCGAGGGGGCAACACTGAAGCTTTCTTT.

In this sample, this clonotype turned up a few times. The chain employs TRBV12-3 or TRBV12-4 and TRBJ2-7; tentative D call: TRBD2 (5 bases). This CDR3 is built from 13 residues. Between the trimmed V and J ends, which lost 2 bases and 5 bases, there was a span of 10 bases. CDR3 amino acids: CASSLLAKNEQYF. CDR3 sequence (DNA): TGTGCCAGCAGTTTACTAGCAAAGAACGAGCAGTACTTC.

The chain uses TRBV3-1 and TRBJ1-5, with D uncertain. Germline V lookup: CDR1 LGHDT, CDR2 YNNKEL (reference sequence). V was cut by 1 base and J by 4 bases, with 8 bases left in between. This CDR3 is built from 14 residues. The CDR3: CASSQVQQNQPQHF. The CDR3 region has the DNA TGTGCCAGCAGCCAAGTCCAGCAGAATCAGCCCCAGCATTTT.

The sample holds a few counts of this clonotype. This sequence joins TRBV6-2 or TRBV6-3 and TRBJ2-7, with 7 bases matching TRBD2. CDR3 length: 12 amino acids. Trimming removed 10 bases from V and 4 bases from J; junction bases left unmatched: 7. Germline V gene data show CDR1 as MNHEY and CDR2 as SVGEGT. CDR3 in amino acids: CATTTGLYEQYF. Here the CDR3 DNA reads TGTGCCACCACGACGGGACTATACGAGCAGTACTTC.

This clonotype was observed a handful of times. For the CDR3, the DNA is TGCGCCAGCAGCCCGAGAGTACTGAGGGGCACTGAAGCTTTCTTT. Protein product: CASSPRVLRGTEAFF. The chain combines TRBV5-1 with TRBJ1-1; TRBD1 might be the D (5 bases). The V end lost 4 bases, the J end lost 4 bases, and 17 bases lay between the germline ends. Per the germline V gene, CDR1 is SGHRS and CDR2 is YFSETQ. This CDR3 contains 15 residues.

The chain is built from TRBV11-3 and TRBJ2-3; 8 bases line up with TRBD1. The CDR3 totals 16 residues. The germline V gene has CDR1 SGHNT and CDR2 YENEEA. V dropped 5 bases and J dropped 2; count of bases not matched to a gene: 9. The CDR3 spells CASSLGQGSHTDTQYF. Written as DNA, the CDR3 is TGTGCCAGCAGCCTCGGACAGGGTTCCCACACAGATACGCAGTATTTT.